Listed below are T cell receptor beta chains from one sample, sequenced in a study of T cell changes during pregnancy in multiple sclerosis. Produced via immunoSEQ multiplex PCR; TCRdb's table is partial and in-frame only. Of around 37,000 clones detected, 91% appear once; the ten largest clones hold roughly 6.1%. The sequencing used CD8+ T cells from peripheral blood mononuclear cells, collected in the second trimester of pregnancy. Receptors originate from a female donor with multiple sclerosis, enrolled in a pregnancy study. The CDR3 runs from the conserved cysteine through the conserved F or W. Fields, in order: J gene, D gene, V gene, clone size, CDR3 protein, CDR3 DNA. A D gene is named only where the DNA matches it firmly. Where a row states a size, it is once, few, many or the class of an expanded clone; other rows omit it.

TRBJ2-7,.,TRBV5-1,.,CASRRGLSYEQYF,TGCGCCAGCAGGAGAGGACTCTCCTACGAGCAGTACTTC
TRBJ1-4,TRBD1,TRBV7-9,.,CASSTRQGANEKLFF,TGTGCCAGCAGCACACGACAGGGGGCTAATGAAAAACTGTTTTTT
TRBJ2-1,TRBD2,TRBV5-6,once,CASSKRTRTNNEQFF,TGTGCCAGCAGCAAACGGACTAGGACAAACAATGAGCAGTTCTTC
TRBJ2-7,.,TRBV25-1,once,CASSDQGWYEQYF,TGTGCCAGCAGTGATCAGGGCTGGTACGAGCAGTACTTC
TRBJ1-2,.,TRBV5-5,.,CASRVRQIDSGYTF,TGTGCCAGCAGGGTTCGACAGATTGATAGTGGCTACACCTTC
TRBJ1-4,.,TRBV6-5,.,CASSSTHRDPREKLFF,TGTGCCAGCAGTTCGACCCACAGGGACCCTAGGGAAAAACTGTTTTTT
TRBJ1-1,.,TRBV6-1,.,CALDGVMNTEAFF,TGTGCCCTAGACGGGGTCATGAACACTGAAGCTTTCTTT
TRBJ2-1,TRBD2,TRBV9,once,CASSVGDWAGENEQFF,TGTGCCAGCAGCGTAGGGGACTGGGCGGGGGAAAATGAGCAGTTCTTC
TRBJ2-1,TRBD2,TRBV6-5,.,CASSPGTSVYNEQFF,TGTGCCAGCAGTCCTGGGACTAGCGTTTACAATGAGCAGTTCTTC
TRBJ1-2,TRBD1,TRBV5-4,few,CASSLGDRVHGYTF,TGTGCCAGCAGCTTGGGCGACAGGGTACATGGCTACACCTTC
TRBJ1-1,.,TRBV6-5,.,CASSLQGANTEAFF,TGTGCCAGCAGCCTACAGGGCGCGAACACTGAAGCTTTCTTT
TRBJ2-1,.,TRBV6-6,.,CASSYGGRLDEQFF,TGTGCCAGCAGTTATGGGGGGAGACTGGATGAGCAGTTCTTC
TRBJ2-5,TRBD1,TRBV6-5,.,CASSPEDRQETQYF,TGTGCCAGCAGCCCCGAGGACAGGCAAGAGACCCAGTACTTC
TRBJ2-3,.,TRBV9,.,CASSVGMGEGTDTQYF,TGTGCCAGCAGCGTAGGGATGGGAGAAGGAACAGATACGCAGTATTTT